The rows below give T cell receptor beta chains drawn from one sample of a study of T cells in Graves' hyperthyroidism and ophthalmopathy. TCRdb reprocessed the multiplex PCR reads with MiXCR, giving one entry per CDR3 protein. The data hold about 600,000 distinct CDR3 sequences, with roughly 15% observed a single time. Sequenced material: blood. These receptors came from a woman aged 40 to 50 with Graves' ophthalmopathy. The conserved cysteine and the conserved F or W are not part of the CDR3 here.

V gene,CDR3 length,J gene,CDR3 protein
TRBV20-1,13,TRBJ1-2,SVDRGGSSDYGYT
TRBV5-1,12,TRBJ1-3,ASSSGQGGNTIY
TRBV12-3/TRBV12-4,10,TRBJ2-1,ASSSGTPDEF
TRBV20-1,12,TRBJ2-1,SAQRHNSYNEQF
TRBV15,12,TRBJ1-2,ATSRDGERYGYT
TRBV6-2/TRBV6-3,12,TRBJ2-2,ASSWGGAGGELF
TRBV20-1,12,TRBJ2-7,SAFRLAAGYEQY
TRBV7-2,13,TRBJ2-3,ASSPLAGVTDTQY
TRBV2,11,TRBJ1-4,ASSPLVVEKLF
TRBV11-2,12,TRBJ2-1,ASSLDREHNEQF
TRBV30,11,TRBJ2-1,AWSAGIHNEQF
TRBV7-2,15,TRBJ1-5,ASSLNAGEYSNQPQH
TRBV20-1,15,TRBJ2-1,SARDTGTSGRALEQF
TRBV6-1,13,TRBJ2-6,ASYQESSGANVLT
TRBV28,14,TRBJ2-7,ASSFYGTAESYEQY
TRBV28,14,TRBJ1-2,ASSLFVTGLNYGYT
TRBV7-9,11,TRBJ1-2,ASESEQGVSYT
TRBV7-6,15,TRBJ2-7,ASSSGTSGVRGNEQY
TRBV7-9,12,TRBJ1-1,ASSLAGGIRDAF
TRBV18,14,TRBJ2-2,ASSREAGSNTGELF